This T cell receptor beta chain derives from a study of blood T cell repertoires in COVID-19 (dated by TCRdb to 2018 to 2021). Notes on the research overall: Collaborator samples came from the United States, Italy and Spain and covered acute and convalescent phases of COVID-19. Where available, HLA class I and class II types were taken from metadata supplied by the sample provider and were not determined by assay-based typing. A de-identified subject ID, COVID-19 status, age in years and sex were almost always included in the sample metadata. Subjects who had been exposed to COVID-19, were actively infected with it, or had recovered from it provided the deeply sampled blood TCRbeta repertoires that made up the dataset. The samples were drawn from two sources: the first 160 participants of the ongoing ImmuneRACE study, and 1,254 subjects contributed by 6 global collaborators. The material from the prospective study consisted of cDNA or gDNA derived from T cells, B-cell-depleted T cells, or PBMCs. The repertoires were released in a freely available public database intended as a resource for research on the immune response to SARS-CoV-2. Overall study outcomes, separate from this receptor: The quantity of clinical and demographic metadata differed by source and by participant and was supplied without curation.

CDR1 and CDR2 (SGHKS, YYEKEE) derive from the germline V gene (reference sequence). The V end gives up 2 bases and the J end 10 bases, leaving 6 bases in the junction not matched to a gene. The cysteine opens and the phenylalanine closes a CDR3 of 14 amino acids. Here the CDR3 DNA is all that survives: 42 bases in frame from base 1. TCRbeta CDR3 regions were amplified from genomic DNA using the immunoSEQ Assay, a bias-controlled multiplex PCR. The authors' pipeline ran thus. Nucleated cell counts per sample were estimated from amplification of reference gene primers within the assay. To quantify the absolute abundance of each unique TCRbeta CDR3 rearrangement, sequence reads were collapsed and filtered. For each sample, productive Simpson clonality was calculated as the square root of Simpson's diversity index over productive rearrangements. TCRdb retrieved this table from immuneACCESS and kept in-frame rearrangements only. Not all clones are present; in checked studies, unresolved V genes account for under half, and no reason is known for the remainder. The V and J calls and clone size were taken over from that table, and D and trimming were inferred from the DNA. Across this sample there are more than 110,000 clones, with about four fifths seen only once. The ten largest clones add up to approximately 3.9% of the sample.

In the case of this clone: Its recognized antigen is unknown. Nothing much larger sits one base from this clone, and base qualities are not available.

Whole blood was collected in K2EDTA tubes by collaborating institutions according to the institutions' own protocols. Collaborator samples were shipped for TCRbeta analysis as frozen whole blood, isolated PBMCs, or DNA extracted from either sample type. The sequence was collected from a woman aged 60-75 years with acute or convalescent COVID-19. Sample: peripheral blood. The sequence joins TRBV5-5 to TRBJ1-6; TRBD1 fits 7 bases in the junction. The CDR3 loop reads CASSFTGESSPLHF. Read as DNA, the sequence is TGTGCCAGCAGCTTCACAGGGGAATCCTCACCCCTCCACTTT.